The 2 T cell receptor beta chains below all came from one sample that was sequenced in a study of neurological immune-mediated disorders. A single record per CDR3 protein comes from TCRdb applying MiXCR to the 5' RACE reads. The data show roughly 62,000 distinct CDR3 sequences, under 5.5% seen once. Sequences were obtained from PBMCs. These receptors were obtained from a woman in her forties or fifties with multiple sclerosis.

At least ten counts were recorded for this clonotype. In DNA, the CDR3 is TGCGCCAGCAGCTTGGGCCTGCTGAGCTCCTACAATGAGCAGTTCTTC. This gives the protein CASSLGLLSSYNEQFF. The chain links TRBV5-1 to TRBJ2-1; the D is unclear. The CDR3 has 16 amino acids. Trimming cost V 0 bases and J 0 bases, with 10 bases left between them. Looked up from germline, CDR1 is SGHRS and CDR2 is YFSETQ.

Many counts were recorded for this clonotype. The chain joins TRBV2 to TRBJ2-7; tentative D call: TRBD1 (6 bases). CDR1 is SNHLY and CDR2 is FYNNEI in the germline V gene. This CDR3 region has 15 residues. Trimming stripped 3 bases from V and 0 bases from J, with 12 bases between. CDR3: CASSEPDSPSYEQYF. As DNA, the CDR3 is TGTGCCAGCAGTGAGCCGGACAGCCCCTCCTACGAGCAGTACTTC.